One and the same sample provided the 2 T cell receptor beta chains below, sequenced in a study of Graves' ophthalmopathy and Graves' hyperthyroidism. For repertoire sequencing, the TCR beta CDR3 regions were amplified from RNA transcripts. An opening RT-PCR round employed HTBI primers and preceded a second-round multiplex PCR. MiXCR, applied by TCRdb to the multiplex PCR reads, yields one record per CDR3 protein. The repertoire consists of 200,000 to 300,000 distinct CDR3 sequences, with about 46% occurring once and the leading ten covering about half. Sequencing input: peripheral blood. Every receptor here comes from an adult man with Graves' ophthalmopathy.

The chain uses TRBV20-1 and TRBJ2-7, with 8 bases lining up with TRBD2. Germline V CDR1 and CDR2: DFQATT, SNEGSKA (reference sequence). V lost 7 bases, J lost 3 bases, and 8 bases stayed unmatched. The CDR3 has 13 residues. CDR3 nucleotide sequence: TGCAGTGTTGGGACTAGAGCCCTCTACGAGCAGTACTTC. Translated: CSVGTRALYEQYF.

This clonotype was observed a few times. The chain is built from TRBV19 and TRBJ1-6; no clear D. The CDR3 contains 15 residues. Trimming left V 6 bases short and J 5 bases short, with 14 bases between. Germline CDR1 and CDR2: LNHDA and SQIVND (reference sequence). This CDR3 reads CASSPQSEDNSPLHF. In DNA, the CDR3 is TGTGCCAGTAGCCCCCAATCAGAGGATAATTCACCCCTCCACTTT.